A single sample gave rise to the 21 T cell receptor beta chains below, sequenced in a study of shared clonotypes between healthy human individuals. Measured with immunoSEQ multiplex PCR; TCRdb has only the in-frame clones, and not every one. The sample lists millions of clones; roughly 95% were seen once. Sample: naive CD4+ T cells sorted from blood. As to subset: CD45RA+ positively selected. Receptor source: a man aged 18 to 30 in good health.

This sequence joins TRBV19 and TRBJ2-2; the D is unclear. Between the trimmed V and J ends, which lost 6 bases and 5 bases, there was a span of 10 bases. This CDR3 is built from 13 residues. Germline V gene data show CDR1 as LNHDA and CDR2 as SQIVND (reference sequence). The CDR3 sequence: CASRTTITGELFF. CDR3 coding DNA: TGTGCCAGTAGGACCACAATTACCGGGGAGCTGTTTTTT. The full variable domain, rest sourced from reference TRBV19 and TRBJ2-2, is DGGITQSPKYLFRKEGQNVTLSCEQNLNHDAMYWYRQDPGQGLRLIYYSQIVNDFQKGDIAEGYSVSREKKESFPLTVTSAQKNPTAFYLCASRTTITGELFFGEGSRLTVL.

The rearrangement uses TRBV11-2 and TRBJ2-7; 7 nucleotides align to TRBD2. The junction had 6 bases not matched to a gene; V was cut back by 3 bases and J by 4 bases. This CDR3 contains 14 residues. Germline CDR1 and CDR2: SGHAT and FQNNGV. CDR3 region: CASSFRLAAYEQYF. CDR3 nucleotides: TGTGCCAGCAGCTTTAGGCTAGCGGCATACGAGCAGTACTTC.

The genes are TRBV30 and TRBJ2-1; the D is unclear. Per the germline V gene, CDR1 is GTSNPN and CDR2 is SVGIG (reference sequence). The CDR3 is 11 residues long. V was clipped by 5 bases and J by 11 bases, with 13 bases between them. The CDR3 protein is CAWAHSGKQFF. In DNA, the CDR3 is TGTGCCTGGGCACATTCTGGGAAGCAGTTCTTC.

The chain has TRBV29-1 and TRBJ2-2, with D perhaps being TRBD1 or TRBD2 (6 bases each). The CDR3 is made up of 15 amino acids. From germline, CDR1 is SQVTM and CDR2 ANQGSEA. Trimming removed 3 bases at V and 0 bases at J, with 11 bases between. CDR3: CSVDGGLANTGELFF. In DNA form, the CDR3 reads TGCAGCGTTGACGGGGGCCTCGCGAACACCGGGGAGCTGTTTTTT.

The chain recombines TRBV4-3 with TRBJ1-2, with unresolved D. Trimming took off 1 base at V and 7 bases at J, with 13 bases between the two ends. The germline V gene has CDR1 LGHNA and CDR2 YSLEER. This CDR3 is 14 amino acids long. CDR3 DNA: TGCGCCAGCAGCCAAGGATCGACCTCGGGTGGCTACACCTTC. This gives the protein CASSQGSTSGGYTF.

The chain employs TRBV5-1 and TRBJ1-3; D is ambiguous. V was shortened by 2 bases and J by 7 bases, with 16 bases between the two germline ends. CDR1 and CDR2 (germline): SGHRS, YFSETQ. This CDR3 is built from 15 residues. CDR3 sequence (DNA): TGCGCCAGCAGCTTAGAGGACCCAACTCGGAACACCATATATTTT. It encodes CASSLEDPTRNTIYF.

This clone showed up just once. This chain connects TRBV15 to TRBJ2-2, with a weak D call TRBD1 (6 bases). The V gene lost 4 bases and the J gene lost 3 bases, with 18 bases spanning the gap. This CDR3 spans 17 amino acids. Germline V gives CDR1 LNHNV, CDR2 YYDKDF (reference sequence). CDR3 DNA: TGTGCCACCAGCACCCGAGCAGGGGACGGGGACACCGGGGAGCTGTTTTTT. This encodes CATSTRAGDGDTGELFF.

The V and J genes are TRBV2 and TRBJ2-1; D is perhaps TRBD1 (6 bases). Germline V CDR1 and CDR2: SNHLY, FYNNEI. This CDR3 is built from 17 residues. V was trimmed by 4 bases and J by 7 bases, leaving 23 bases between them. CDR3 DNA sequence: TGTGCCAGCAGTGTCAATCCAGGGGTTTTCCTAGGTAATGAGCAGTTCTTC. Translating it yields CASSVNPGVFLGNEQFF.

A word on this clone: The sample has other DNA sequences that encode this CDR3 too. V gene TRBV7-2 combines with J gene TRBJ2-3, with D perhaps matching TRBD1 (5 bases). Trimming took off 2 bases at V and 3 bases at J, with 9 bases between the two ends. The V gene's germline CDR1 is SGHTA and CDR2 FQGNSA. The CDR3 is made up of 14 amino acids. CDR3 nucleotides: TGTGCCAGCAGCTTACAGGGATCAACAGATACGCAGTATTTT. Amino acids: CASSLQGSTDTQYF.

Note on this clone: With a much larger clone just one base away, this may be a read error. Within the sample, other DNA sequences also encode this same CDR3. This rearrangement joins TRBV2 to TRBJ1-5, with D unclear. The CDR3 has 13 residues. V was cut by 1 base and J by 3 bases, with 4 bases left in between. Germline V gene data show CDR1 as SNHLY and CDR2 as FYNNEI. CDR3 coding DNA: TGTGCCAGCAGTGAAGACTACAATCAGCCCCAGCATTTT. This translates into CASSEDYNQPQHF.

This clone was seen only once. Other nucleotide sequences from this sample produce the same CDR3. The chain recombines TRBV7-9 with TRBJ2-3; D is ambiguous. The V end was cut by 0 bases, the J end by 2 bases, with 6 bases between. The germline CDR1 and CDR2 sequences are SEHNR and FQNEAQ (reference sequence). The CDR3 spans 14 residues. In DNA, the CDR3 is TGTGCCAGCAGCTTAGCGGGGTCCACAGATACGCAGTATTTT. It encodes CASSLAGSTDTQYF. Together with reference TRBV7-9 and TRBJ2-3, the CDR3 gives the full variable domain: DTGVSQNPRHKITKRGQNVTFRCDPISEHNRLYWYRQTLGQGPEFLTYFQNEAQLEKSRLLSDRFSAERPKGSFSTLEIQRTEQGDSAMYLCASSLAGSTDTQYFGPGTRLTVL.

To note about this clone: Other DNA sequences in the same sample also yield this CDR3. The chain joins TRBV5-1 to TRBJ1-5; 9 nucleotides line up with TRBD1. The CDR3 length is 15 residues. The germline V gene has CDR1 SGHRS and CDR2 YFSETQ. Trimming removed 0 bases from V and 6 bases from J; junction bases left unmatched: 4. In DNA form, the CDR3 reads TGCGCCAGCAGCTTGGAACAGGGGGCCGGTCAGCCCCAGCATTTT. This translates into CASSLEQGAGQPQHF.

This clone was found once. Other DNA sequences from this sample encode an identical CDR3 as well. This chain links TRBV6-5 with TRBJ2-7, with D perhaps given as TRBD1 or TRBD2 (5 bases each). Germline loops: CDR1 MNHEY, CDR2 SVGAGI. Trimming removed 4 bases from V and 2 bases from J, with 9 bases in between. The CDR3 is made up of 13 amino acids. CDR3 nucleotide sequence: TGTGCCAGCAGTTCTACGGGACCCTACGAGCAGTACTTC. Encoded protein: CASSSTGPYEQYF.

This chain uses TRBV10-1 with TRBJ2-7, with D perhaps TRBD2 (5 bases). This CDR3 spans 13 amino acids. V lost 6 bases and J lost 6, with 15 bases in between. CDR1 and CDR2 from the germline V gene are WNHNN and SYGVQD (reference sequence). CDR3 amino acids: CASSGGLGGEQYF. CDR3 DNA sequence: TGCGCCAGCAGCGGAGGACTCGGCGGCGAGCAGTACTTC.

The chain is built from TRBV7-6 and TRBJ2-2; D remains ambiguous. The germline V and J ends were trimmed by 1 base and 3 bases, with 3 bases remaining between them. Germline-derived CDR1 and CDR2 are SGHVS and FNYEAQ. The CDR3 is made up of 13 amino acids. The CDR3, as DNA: TGTGCCAGCAGCTTAGACGACACCGGGGAGCTGTTTTTT. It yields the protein CASSLDDTGELFF.

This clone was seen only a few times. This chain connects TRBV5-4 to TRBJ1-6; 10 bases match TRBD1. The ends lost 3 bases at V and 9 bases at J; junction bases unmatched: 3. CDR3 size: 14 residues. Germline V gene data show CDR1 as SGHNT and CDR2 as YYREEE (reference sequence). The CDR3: CASSSGTGASPLHF. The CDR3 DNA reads TGTGCCAGCAGCTCCGGGACAGGGGCTTCACCCCTCCACTTT.

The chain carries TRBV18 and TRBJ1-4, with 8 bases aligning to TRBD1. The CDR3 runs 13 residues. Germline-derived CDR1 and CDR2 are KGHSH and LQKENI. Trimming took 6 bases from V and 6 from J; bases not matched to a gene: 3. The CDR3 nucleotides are TGTGCCAGCTCCTTACAGGGGGATGAAAAACTGTTTTTT. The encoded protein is CASSLQGDEKLFF.

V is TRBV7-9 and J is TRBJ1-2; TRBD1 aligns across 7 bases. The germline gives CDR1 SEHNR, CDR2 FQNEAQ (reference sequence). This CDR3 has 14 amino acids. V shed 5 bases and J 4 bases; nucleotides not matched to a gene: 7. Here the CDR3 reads CASSRGTETYGYTF. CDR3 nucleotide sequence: TGTGCCAGCAGCCGAGGGACAGAGACCTATGGCTACACCTTC.

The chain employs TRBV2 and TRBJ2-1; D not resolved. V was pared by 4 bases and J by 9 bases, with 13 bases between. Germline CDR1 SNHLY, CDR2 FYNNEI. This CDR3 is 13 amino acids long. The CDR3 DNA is TGTGCCAGCAGTGCCCAAATGGAAGGTGAGCAGTTCTTC. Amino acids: CASSAQMEGEQFF.

The chain's CDR3 is CASSSGLTDTQYF. CDR3 bases: TGCGCCAGCAGCTCGGGATTAACAGATACGCAGTATTTT. The chain has TRBV5-1 and TRBJ2-3, with a possible D match to TRBD2 (5 bases). The V gene lost 3 bases and the J gene lost 3 bases, with 8 bases spanning the gap. The CDR3 length is 13 residues. Germline CDR1 SGHRS, CDR2 YFSETQ.

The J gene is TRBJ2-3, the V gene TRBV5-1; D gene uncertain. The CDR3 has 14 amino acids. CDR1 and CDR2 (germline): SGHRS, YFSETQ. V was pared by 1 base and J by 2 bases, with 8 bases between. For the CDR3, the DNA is TGCGCCAGCAGCTTGAGGCAGGCCACAGATACGCAGTATTTT. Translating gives CASSLRQATDTQYF.